These T cell receptor beta chains were read from a single sample in a study of response to subunit inactivated influenza vaccine. Each CDR3 protein is one row after TCRdb ran MiXCR on the RT-PCR reads. This table has a few hundred thousand distinct CDR3 sequences, about 14% appearing once. The sample here was PBMCs from blood, taken 11 to 12 days after vaccination. The receptors originated from a man in his forties or fifties who received an inactivated influenza vaccine. Both conserved end residues are part of each CDR3. The order of the fields is CDR3 protein, CDR3 DNA, D gene, clone size, J gene, V gene. The D gene is left open where the match is weak. Size tells how often a clone was seen (once, few, many) or the class of an expanded clone, and some rows leave it out.

CASTFSQTGELFF,TGTGCCAGCACCTTTAGCCAGACCGGGGAGCTGTTTTTT,.,few,TRBJ2-2,TRBV6-6
CASSLGGENTEAFF,TGCGCCAGCAGCTTGGGGGGGGAGAACACTGAAGCTTTCTTT,.,many,TRBJ1-1,TRBV5-1
CSAEVWDRGHGYTF,TGCAGCGCCGAGGTATGGGACAGGGGTCATGGCTACACCTTC,TRBD1,few,TRBJ1-2,TRBV29-1
CASSWPSGRRTDTQYF,TGTGCCAGCAGCTGGCCCAGCGGGAGAAGGACAGATACGCAGTATTTT,TRBD2,.,TRBJ2-3,TRBV7-9
CATSRAGGWGSYEQYF,TGTGCCACCAGCAGAGCAGGGGGCTGGGGATCCTACGAGCAGTACTTC,TRBD1,many,TRBJ2-7,TRBV15
CAISISDEYGYTF,TGTGCCATCAGTATATCGGACGAGTATGGCTACACCTTC,.,few,TRBJ1-2,TRBV10-3
CASSQETGGGQPQHF,TGCGCCAGCAGCCAAGAGACGGGGGGAGGTCAGCCCCAGCATTTT,.,few,TRBJ1-5,TRBV4-3
CASRGSGIVKNIQYF,TGTGCCAGCAGGGGTAGCGGGATTGTCAAAAACATTCAGTACTTC,TRBD2,.,TRBJ2-4,TRBV3-1
CASSLYGGGYEQYF,TGTGCCAGCAGCTTATACGGCGGGGGCTACGAGCAGTACTTC,TRBD2,.,TRBJ2-7,TRBV7-2
CSAKGTMNTGELFF,TGCAGTGCTAAGGGGACAATGAACACCGGGGAGCTGTTTTTT,.,few,TRBJ2-2,TRBV20-1
CASSPEGSLYNEQFF,TGCGCCAGCAGCCCGGAGGGCTCGCTCTACAATGAGCAGTTCTTC,.,.,TRBJ2-1,TRBV5-1
CASSLRIPAARETQYF,TGTGCCAGCAGTTTACGAATCCCAGCCGCCCGAGAGACCCAGTACTTC,.,.,TRBJ2-5,TRBV12-3/TRBV12-4
CASSIRGAEAFF,TGTGCCAGCAGTATCCGGGGGGCTGAAGCTTTCTTT,.,many,TRBJ1-1,TRBV3-1
CASSLGGVGRSPLHF,TGCGCCAGCAGCTTGGGTGGGGTTGGAAGATCACCCCTCCACTTT,.,.,TRBJ1-6,TRBV5-1
CATSSANYGYTF,TGTGCCACCAGCAGTGCGAACTATGGCTACACCTTC,.,.,TRBJ1-2,TRBV15
CASSLKGGGSFVEQFF,TGTGCCAGCAGTCTAAAAGGTGGGGGCTCCTTCGTGGAGCAGTTCTTC,.,.,TRBJ2-1,TRBV7-2
CASSQEGRGRAFF,TGTGCCAGCAGCCAAGAGGGCCGGGGGAGAGCTTTCTTT,.,.,TRBJ1-1,TRBV14
CASRNRQYTEAFF,TGTGCCAGCAGGAATAGACAGTACACTGAAGCTTTCTTT,.,few,TRBJ1-1,TRBV28
CASSTDRVQYF,TGTGCCAGCAGCACGGACAGGGTTCAGTACTTC,TRBD1,few,TRBJ2-4,TRBV7-9
CSVGGASRWETQYF,TGCAGCGTTGGGGGGGCTTCCCGGTGGGAGACCCAGTACTTC,.,.,TRBJ2-5,TRBV29-1
CSAPRTGNDQPQHF,TGCAGTGCTCCACGGACAGGGAACGATCAGCCCCAGCATTTT,TRBD1,few,TRBJ1-5,TRBV20-1
CATRGAGSTDTQYF,TGTGCCACCAGGGGGGCGGGCTCCACAGATACGCAGTATTTT,.,.,TRBJ2-3,TRBV24-1
CASSKAGTSGNEQFF,TGTGCCAGCAGCAAAGCCGGGACTAGCGGCAATGAGCAGTTCTTC,TRBD2,.,TRBJ2-1,TRBV7-6
CATGSSGANVLTF,TGTGCCACCGGCAGTTCTGGGGCCAACGTCCTGACTTTC,.,.,TRBJ2-6,TRBV30
CASSLGPAGGYNEQFF,TGTGCCAGCAGCTTAGGTCCAGCGGGAGGGTACAATGAGCAGTTCTTC,TRBD2,few,TRBJ2-1,TRBV11-2
CASSRGGPRETQYF,TGTGCCAGCAGCCGAGGGGGCCCAAGGGAGACCCAGTACTTC,TRBD1,.,TRBJ2-5,TRBV14
CASSLGPGGGSSYNEQFF,TGCGCCAGCAGCCTCGGTCCCGGGGGGGGAAGCTCCTACAATGAGCAGTTCTTC,TRBD2,few,TRBJ2-1,TRBV5-1
CASSQGLAGGRTYEQYF,TGCGCCAGCAGCCAAGGACTAGCGGGGGGCCGAACCTACGAGCAGTACTTC,TRBD2,.,TRBJ2-7,TRBV5-1
CSAISGGANNQPQHF,TGCAGTGCGATTTCAGGGGGCGCGAACAATCAGCCCCAGCATTTT,TRBD1,few,TRBJ1-5,TRBV20-1
CASKAGGVETQYF,TGTGCCAGCAAAGCGGGTGGAGTTGAGACCCAGTACTTC,.,few,TRBJ2-5,TRBV3-1
CSATVQETQYF,TGCAGTGCTACCGTCCAAGAGACCCAGTACTTC,.,few,TRBJ2-5,TRBV20-1
CASSRTSGSKDEQFF,TGCGCCAGCAGCCGGACTAGCGGGAGTAAGGATGAGCAGTTCTTC,TRBD2,few,TRBJ2-1,TRBV5-1
CASSSTEETADTQYF,TGTGCCAGCAGCTCAACCGAGGAAACGGCGGATACGCAGTATTTT,.,few,TRBJ2-3,TRBV7-9
CASTVGGTDNSPLHF,TGTGCCAGCACTGTGGGGGGGACAGACAATTCACCCCTCCACTTT,TRBD1,.,TRBJ1-6,TRBV12-3/TRBV12-4
CASSLDRDEAFF,TGTGCCAGCAGTTTAGACAGGGACGAAGCTTTCTTT,.,.,TRBJ1-1,TRBV12-3/TRBV12-4
CSAGQGTSYEQYF,TGCAGCGCGGGACAGGGGACTTCCTACGAGCAGTACTTC,TRBD1,.,TRBJ2-7,TRBV29-1
CASSGSGGSTQYF,TGTGCCAGCAGCGGTAGCGGGGGTTCGACCCAGTACTTC,TRBD2,many,TRBJ2-5,TRBV7-2
CASSLADRGNEQFF,TGTGCCAGCTCACTAGCAGACAGGGGTAATGAGCAGTTCTTC,TRBD1,few,TRBJ2-1,TRBV7-9
CASSDRRAYEQYF,TGTGCCAGCAGTGACAGGAGAGCCTACGAGCAGTACTTC,.,.,TRBJ2-7,TRBV2
CSVPPGQGHNEQFF,TGCAGCGTGCCACCGGGACAGGGGCACAATGAGCAGTTCTTC,TRBD1,.,TRBJ2-1,TRBV29-1
CASRTSLGAHETQYF,TGTGCCAGCAGAACCTCCCTGGGGGCCCACGAGACCCAGTACTTC,.,.,TRBJ2-5,TRBV28
CASSPTGYLPSYEQYF,TGTGCCAGCAGTCCCACAGGCTACCTCCCCTCCTACGAGCAGTACTTC,.,few,TRBJ2-7,TRBV28
CSPRTGSTQYF,TGCAGCCCCCGGACTGGGAGTACGCAGTATTTT,.,many,TRBJ2-3,TRBV29-1
CASSYWTGGAGELFF,TGTGCCAGCAGTTACTGGACAGGAGGGGCCGGGGAGCTGTTTTTT,.,few,TRBJ2-2,TRBV6-2/TRBV6-3
CASSYSAGGAGSNQPQHF,TGTGCCAGCAGTTACTCGGCAGGGGGCGCGGGCAGCAATCAGCCCCAGCATTTT,TRBD1,.,TRBJ1-5,TRBV6-2/TRBV6-3
CSVLGQGPYNEQFF,TGCAGTGTCCTGGGACAGGGTCCCTACAATGAGCAGTTCTTC,TRBD1,few,TRBJ2-1,TRBV20-1
CSVPARETLGNYGYTF,TGCAGCGTACCGGCTAGGGAAACGTTGGGTAACTATGGCTACACCTTC,.,.,TRBJ1-2,TRBV29-1
CASSQVAGGFTDTQYF,TGCGCCAGCAGCCAAGTAGCGGGGGGGTTCACAGATACGCAGTATTTT,TRBD2,few,TRBJ2-3,TRBV4-3